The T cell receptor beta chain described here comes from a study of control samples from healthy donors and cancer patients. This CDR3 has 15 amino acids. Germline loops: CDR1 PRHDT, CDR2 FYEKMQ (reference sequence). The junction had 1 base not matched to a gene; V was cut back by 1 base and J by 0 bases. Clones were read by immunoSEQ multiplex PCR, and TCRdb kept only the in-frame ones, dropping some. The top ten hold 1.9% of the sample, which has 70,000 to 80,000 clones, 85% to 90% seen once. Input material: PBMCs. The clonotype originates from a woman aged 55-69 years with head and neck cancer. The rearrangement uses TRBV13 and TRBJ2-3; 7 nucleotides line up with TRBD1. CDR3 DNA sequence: TGTGCCAGCAGCTTAGACAGGGGAAGCACAGATACGCAGTATTTT. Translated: CASSLDRGSTDTQYF.